This T cell receptor beta chain is drawn from a study of shared clonotypes between healthy human individuals. Study findings and constraints: Shared across several donors were around 5% of the naive CD4 clonotypes.

All participating donors were Caucasian adults from Nashville, Tennessee. A note on this clone: Its cognate antigen is unknown.

Deep-level running was used for the assay. Assay: immunoSEQ multiplex PCR; the TCRdb copy retains only in-frame clones and omits some. The sample holds more than 1 million clones; approximately 80% are singletons and the top ten take under 0.6%. This CDR3 spans 13 amino acids. With 5 bases removed from V and 2 bases from J, the gap between germline ends came to 11 bases. Germline lookup yields CDR1 SGHNT and CDR2 YYREEE (reference sequence). The receptor was isolated from a man younger than 35 in good health. Some clones in this sample may be carry-over from other donors' samples. The rearrangement uses TRBV5-4 and TRBJ2-7; D unresolved. The sequenced sample consisted of memory CD4+ T cells from PBMCs. Subset specified: CD45RA-negative fraction. The CDR3 is CASRSDGTYEQYF. CDR3 coding DNA: TGTGCCAGCAGATCGGACGGAACCTACGAGCAGTACTTC.